What follows describes a single T cell receptor (beta chain). Its antigen is as yet unknown. This record comes from a study of long-term antiretroviral therapy in people with HIV. Whole-study results and caveats: Specimen acquisition occurred between the mid-2000s and the late 2010s, potentially under older ART regimens. The range of CDR3 lengths in HIV repertoires proved narrower than that found in controls.

The V gene lost 0 bases and the J gene lost 6 bases, with 10 bases spanning the gap. The CDR3 runs 14 residues. The germline CDR1 and CDR2 sequences are SGHTS and YDEGEE. Survey-level immunoSEQ v3.0 assays were run. TCRdb's copy holds only in-frame clones and misses some; the assay was immunoSEQ multiplex PCR. This table holds about 20,000 clones, around 90% found once. The chain uses TRBV5-8 and TRBJ1-3, with D perhaps matching TRBD1 (5 bases). The sequences come from unsorted PBMCs, collected 2.1 years after starting antiretroviral therapy. This clonotype was sampled from a man between 18 and 29 years old with HIV. The CDR3: CASSLEQATNTIYF. The CDR3 DNA is TGTGCCAGCAGCTTGGAACAGGCGACAAACACCATATATTTT.